Listed here is a single T cell receptor beta chain. What it binds is unknown. The record originates from a study of a mutant IDH1 vaccine in newly diagnosed glioma. About the research overall: Patients got radiotherapy, temozolomide, or both beforehand, and most got both.

TCRdb's table, derived via immunoSEQ multiplex PCR, lists solely in-frame clones and lacks some. The sample has some 30,000 clones, 90% seen once. The study's findings and limits: Pseudoprogression seemed unlinked to shifts in top peripheral T cell clonotypes.

V gave up 2 bases and J gave up 1 base, with 8 bases separating them. The CDR3 is 14 amino acids. CDR1 and CDR2 from the germline V gene are MNHEY and SMNVEV (reference sequence). The sample's time point: week 11, during vaccination. Each vaccine dose was 300 ug of mutant IDH1 20-mer peptide, with topical imiquimod. This chain uses TRBV27 with TRBJ1-1; TRBD1 might be the D (5 bases). The source is a man aged 18 to 29 with glioma. The source was PBMCs, collected from a glioma patient whose treatment included an IDH1 peptide vaccine. Written as DNA, the CDR3 is TGTGCCAGCAGTTTAGGAGGGACGAACACTGAAGCTTTCTTT. Translated: CASSLGGTNTEAFF.